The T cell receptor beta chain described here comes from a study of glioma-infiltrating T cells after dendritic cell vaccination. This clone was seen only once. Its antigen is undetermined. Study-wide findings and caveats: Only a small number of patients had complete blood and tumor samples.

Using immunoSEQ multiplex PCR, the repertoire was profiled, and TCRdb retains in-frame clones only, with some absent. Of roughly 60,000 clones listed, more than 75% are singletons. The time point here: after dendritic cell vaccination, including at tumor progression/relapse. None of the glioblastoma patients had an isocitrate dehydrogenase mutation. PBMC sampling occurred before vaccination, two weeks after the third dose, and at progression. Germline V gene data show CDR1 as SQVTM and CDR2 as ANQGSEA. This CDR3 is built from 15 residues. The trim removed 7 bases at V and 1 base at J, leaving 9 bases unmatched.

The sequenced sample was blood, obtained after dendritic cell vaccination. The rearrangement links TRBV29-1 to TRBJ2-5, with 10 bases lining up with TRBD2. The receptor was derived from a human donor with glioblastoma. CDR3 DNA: TGCAGCGGAGTAATGGCTAGCGGGGGCCAAGAGACCCAGTACTTC. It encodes CSGVMASGGQETQYF.